This is a list of T cell receptor beta chains from one sample in a study of blood T cell repertoires in COVID-19. Using immunoSEQ multiplex PCR, the repertoire was profiled, and TCRdb retains in-frame clones only, with some absent. This sample has roughly 400,000 clones; roughly 88% occur once, and the top ten carry roughly 1.4%. The sequencing sample was made of PBMCs or T cells enriched from blood (not recorded which). These receptors originate from a woman aged 18-29 years who had been exposed to COVID-19. CDR3s include the opening cysteine and the closing phenylalanine or tryptophan. The D gene is left open where the match is weak. The size field is filled for only some rows; it gives once, few, many or a size class.

D,J,V,size,CDR3,DNA
NA,TRBJ2-5,TRBV7-2,NA,CASSQWNGRVQETQYF,TGTGCCAGCAGCCAGTGGAACGGCAGGGTTCAAGAGACCCAGTACTTC
NA,TRBJ2-1,TRBV21-1,NA,CASSSPSPLYGTQFF,TGTGCCAGCAGCAGCCCCTCACCCCTCTACGGTACGCAGTTCTTC
TRBD2,TRBJ2-7,TRBV4-2,NA,CASTFSGGVYEQYF,TGTGCCAGCACTTTTAGCGGGGGTGTCTACGAGCAGTACTTC
TRBD2,TRBJ2-1,TRBV9,NA,CASSARTGGSYNEQFF,TGTGCCAGCAGCGCAAGAACGGGGGGCTCCTACAATGAGCAGTTCTTC
NA,TRBJ2-7,TRBV1,few,CTSSQASEAGVLGEQYF,TGCACCAGCAGCCAAGCCTCAGAAGCGGGAGTCCTGGGGGAGCAGTACTTC
NA,TRBJ2-2,TRBV6-5,NA,CASSYSAGNTGELFF,TGTGCCAGCAGTTACTCTGCAGGGAACACCGGGGAGCTGTTTTTT
NA,TRBJ2-7,TRBV6-5,NA,CASTLTVGGLEQYF,TGTGCCAGCACCTTAACAGTTGGGGGACTTGAGCAGTACTTC
TRBD2,TRBJ2-7,TRBV28,NA,CASRLAGTRKEQYF,TGTGCCAGCAGGCTAGCGGGAACTCGGAAGGAGCAGTACTTC
NA,TRBJ2-3,TRBV28,NA,CASGAFGTQYF,TGTGCCAGCGGGGCCTTTGGAACGCAGTATTTT
NA,TRBJ1-2,TRBV4-3,once,CASSQDPSGGYGYTF,TGCGCCAGCAGCCAAGACCCCTCCGGCGGCTATGGCTACACCTTC
NA,TRBJ2-3,TRBV28,once,CASTPQIYDTQYF,TGTGCCAGCACCCCTCAGATTTACGATACGCAGTATTTT
NA,TRBJ2-7,TRBV2,NA,CASSGSRGYEQYF,TGTGCCAGCAGTGGGTCTAGGGGCTACGAGCAGTACTTC
NA,TRBJ2-3,TRBV19,NA,CASSIDPLVFSTDTQYF,TGTGCCAGTAGTATAGATCCCCTTGTATTTAGCACAGATACGCAGTATTTT
NA,TRBJ2-5,TRBV11-3,NA,CASSFGVQETQYF,TGTGCCAGCAGTTTTGGAGTCCAAGAGACCCAGTACTTC
NA,TRBJ2-7,TRBV6-2/TRBV6-3,NA,CASSYQVPYEQYF,TGTGCCAGCAGTTACCAGGTTCCCTACGAGCAGTACTTC
NA,TRBJ2-5,TRBV18,NA,CASSAGGETQYF,TGTGCCAGCTCGGCTGGCGGGGAGACCCAGTACTTC
TRBD1,TRBJ2-7,TRBV19,NA,CASRQGGTYEQYF,TGTGCCAGCCGACAGGGGGGTACCTACGAGCAGTACTTC
TRBD1,TRBJ2-6,TRBV24-1,NA,CATSDTGTGGSGANVLTF,TGTGCCACCAGTGATACCGGGACAGGGGGCTCTGGGGCCAACGTCCTGACTTTC
NA,TRBJ2-7,TRBV6-5,NA,CASSYSGQPQEQYF,TGTGCCAGCAGTTACTCCGGACAGCCTCAAGAGCAGTACTTC
NA,TRBJ2-3,TRBV5-4,NA,CASSSPPSDTQYF,TGTGCCAGCAGCTCCCCCCCCTCAGATACGCAGTATTTT
NA,TRBJ2-2,TRBV7-3,NA,CASSFQALAVTGELFF,TGTGCCAGCAGCTTCCAAGCACTAGCAGTGACCGGGGAGCTGTTTTTT
TRBD1,TRBJ2-3,TRBV10-3,NA,CAISVSQGADTQYF,TGTGCCATCAGTGTTTCACAGGGGGCCGATACGCAGTATTTT
TRBD1,TRBJ1-2,TRBV27,NA,CASSNLGTGKGGGGYTF,TGTGCCAGCTCTAACTTAGGGACAGGGAAAGGGGGTGGTGGCTACACCTTC
NA,TRBJ2-7,TRBV15,NA,CATSYSGTPYEQYF,TGTGCCACCAGCTATTCCGGGACTCCCTACGAGCAGTACTTC
NA,TRBJ2-3,TRBV5-8,NA,CASSWGLPDTQYF,TGTGCCAGCAGCTGGGGACTTCCAGATACGCAGTATTTT
NA,TRBJ2-5,TRBV21-1,NA,CASSKKAGLAGQETQYF,TGTGCCAGCAGCAAAAAGGCGGGACTAGCGGGGCAAGAGACCCAGTACTTC
NA,TRBJ1-3,TRBV3-1/TRBV3-2,NA,CASSQGQFSGNTIYF,TGTGCCAGCAGCCAAGGACAGTTCTCTGGAAACACCATATATTTT
NA,TRBJ1-4,TRBV29-1,NA,CSVTATNEKLFF,TGCAGCGTCACAGCAACTAATGAAAAACTGTTTTTT
NA,TRBJ1-2,TRBV29-1,NA,CSVGQGNYGYTF,TGCAGCGTGGGGCAGGGGAACTATGGCTACACCTTC
TRBD1,TRBJ1-1,TRBV3-1/TRBV3-2,few,CASSRGGTGGDFSIWNTEAFF,TGTGCCAGCAGCCGAGGAGGAACAGGGGGAGATTTCTCGATATGGAACACTGAAGCTTTCTTT
NA,TRBJ2-7,TRBV4-2,NA,CASSQDLGFSYEQYF,TGTGCCAGCAGCCAAGATCTCGGGTTTTCCTACGAGCAGTACTTC
TRBD2,TRBJ2-2,TRBV7-3,NA,CASREGSGESGELFF,TGTGCCAGCAGAGAGGGTAGCGGGGAATCCGGGGAGCTGTTTTTT
NA,TRBJ1-2,TRBV7-9,NA,CASSPSGSGGYGYTF,TGTGCCAGCAGCCCCTCGGGGAGCGGGGGCTATGGCTACACCTTC
TRBD1,TRBJ1-3,TRBV15,NA,CATSGRQDRGGNTIYF,TGTGCCACCAGCGGCCGCCAGGACAGGGGGGGAAACACCATATATTTT
NA,TRBJ2-7,TRBV29-1,NA,CSVEQGSHEQYF,TGCAGCGTTGAACAGGGATCCCACGAGCAGTACTTC
TRBD1,TRBJ2-1,TRBV9,NA,CASSEGQGIYNEQFF,TGTGCCAGCAGCGAAGGACAGGGGATTTACAATGAGCAGTTCTTC
TRBD2,TRBJ2-1,TRBV18,NA,CASSPGTSGTYNEQFF,TGTGCCAGCTCACCAGGAACTAGCGGGACCTACAATGAGCAGTTCTTC
TRBD2,TRBJ2-2,TRBV5-1,few,CASSAGLANTGELFF,TGCGCCAGCAGCGCGGGACTAGCGAACACCGGGGAGCTGTTTTTT
NA,TRBJ2-2,TRBV24-1,NA,CATSGTGSGVTTGELFF,TGTGCCACCAGTGGCACAGGGAGCGGGGTGACCACCGGGGAGCTGTTTTTT
TRBD1,TRBJ2-2,TRBV9,few,CASSTDTGGTGELFF,TGTGCCAGCAGCACAGACACAGGGGGGACCGGGGAGCTGTTTTTT
TRBD1,TRBJ1-2,TRBV11-2,NA,CASTRKTGGDGYTF,TGTGCCAGCACCCGAAAGACAGGGGGTGATGGCTACACCTTC